This TCR beta chain was recovered during a study of T cell clonotyping in hematopoietic cell transplantation. About this clone: What it binds is unknown. Other DNA sequences of this sample code for an identical CDR3.

Only in-frame clones appear in the TCRdb table, and some are missing; sequencing was by immunoSEQ multiplex PCR. The sample gives under 30,000 clones, more than 85% of which show up once; around a tenth is in the top ten. CDR1 is SGDLS and CDR2 is YYNGEE in the germline V gene. With 4 bases clipped from V and 0 bases from J, the junction kept 4 bases outside the gene matches. This CDR3 is 15 amino acids long. Study-level points and caveats: At the given depth, recipient repertoires were over 95% de novo clonotypes.

The chain links TRBV9 to TRBJ2-1; 7 positions match TRBD1. This TCR was recovered from a female patient aged 45-60 years who had an allogeneic stem cell transplant from a related donor, so the T cells may come from the graft donor. Some clones in this sample may be carry-over from other donors' samples. The sample in question was PBMCs, obtained 100 days after allogeneic stem cell transplant. CDR3 protein: CASSPSGGSYNEQFF. The CDR3, as DNA: TGTGCCAGCAGCCCCTCAGGGGGCTCCTACAATGAGCAGTTCTTC. Using reference TRBV9 and TRBJ2-1 for the parts outside the CDR3, the full variable domain is DSGVTQTPKHLITATGQRVTLRCSPRSGDLSVYWYQQSLDQGLQFLIQYYNGEERAKGNILERFSAQQFPDLHSELNLSSLELGDSALYFCASSPSGGSYNEQFFGPGTRLTVL.